The rows below give T cell receptor beta chains drawn from one sample of a study of coeliac disease. Assay: immunoSEQ multiplex PCR; the TCRdb copy retains only in-frame clones and omits some. The table records approximately 4,600 clones, less than 80% of them present only once. Input material: lymphocytes from the gut lamina propria. Receptor source: a woman aged 40 to 55. Both conserved end residues are part of each CDR3. D genes are given only for firm matches. Only some rows state a clone size, as once, few, many or a class for expanded clones.

>few|NA|TRBV5-1|TRBJ1-2
TGCGCCAGCAGCTTGTGGGGGGGCGCCGGCTATGGCTACACCTTC
CASSLWGGAGYGYTF
>NA|NA|TRBV6-1|TRBJ1-1
TGTGCCAGCATCTATCGGGGGATGAACACTGAAGCTTTCTTT
CASIYRGMNTEAFF
>NA|TRBD2|TRBV9|TRBJ2-7
TGTGCCAGCAGCGACCGGCGGGAGACCGGCTCCTACGAGCAGTACTTC
CASSDRRETGSYEQYF
>NA|NA|TRBV2|TRBJ2-7
TGTGCCAGCAGTGAAGCGCGGGGTGGGGTCGAGCAGTACTTC
CASSEARGGVEQYF
>once|NA|TRBV6-4|TRBJ2-2
TGTGCCAGCAGCCTACAGGGAACCGGGGAGCTGTTTTTT
CASSLQGTGELFF
>NA|NA|TRBV4-2|TRBJ2-2
TGTGCCAGCAGCCAAGATGACAGCAACACCGGGGAGCTGTTTTTT
CASSQDDSNTGELFF
>NA|TRBD1|TRBV2|TRBJ1-1
TGTGCCAGCAGCCAGCAGGGGGCGCGTCGATTGGTCACTGAAGCTTTCTTT
CASSQQGARRLVTEAFF
>NA|NA|TRBV5-4|TRBJ2-7
TGTGCCAGCACTTTCACAGGAGCTAACGAGCAGTACTTC
CASTFTGANEQYF
>NA|TRBD2|TRBV11-2|TRBJ2-5
TGTGCCAGCAGCTTTTACGGCGGGGGGGAGACCCAGTACTTC
CASSFYGGGETQYF
>NA|NA|TRBV6-5|TRBJ1-5
TGTGCCAGCAGGGCTCCAGGGCCTAATCAGCCCCAGCATTTT
CASRAPGPNQPQHF
>NA|TRBD2|TRBV4-3|TRBJ2-1
TGCGCCAGCAGCCAAGATCCGAGCGGGAGCTTCGACAATGAGCAGTTCTTC
CASSQDPSGSFDNEQFF
>NA|NA|TRBV19|TRBJ1-1
TGTGCCAGTAGTATCCGCCGGAGCCAACCGGGAACCTACACTGAAGCTTTCTTT
CASSIRRSQPGTYTEAFF
>large|NA|TRBV9|TRBJ1-1
TGTGCCAGCAGCGTAGCCAGGGGAGGGACTGAAGCTTTCTTT
CASSVARGGTEAFF
>once|NA|TRBV11-3|TRBJ2-2
TGTGCCAGCAGCCTTTATCAGGGGAACACCGGGGAGCTGTTTTTT
CASSLYQGNTGELFF
>NA|TRBD1|TRBV11-2|TRBJ1-5
TGTGCCAGCAGCGGGGGGACAGGGGACAATCAGCCCCAGCATTTT
CASSGGTGDNQPQHF
>once|NA|TRBV27|TRBJ1-2
TGTGCCAGCAGTTTAGCCCACCAGGGCTGGAACTATGGCTACACCTTC
CASSLAHQGWNYGYTF
>NA|TRBD1|TRBV7-9|TRBJ2-5
TGTGCCAGCAGCCGGACAGGGATAGAGACCCAGTACTTC
CASSRTGIETQYF
>NA|TRBD1|TRBV5-1|TRBJ2-7
TGCGCCAGCAGCCCGATGGGACAGGGTGCCGAGCAGTACTTC
CASSPMGQGAEQYF
>NA|NA|TRBV7-9|TRBJ2-1
TGTGCCAGCAGCTTAAAGACTTCTCCCTACAATGAGCAGTTCTTC
CASSLKTSPYNEQFF
>NA|NA|TRBV5-1|TRBJ2-3
TGCGCCAGCAGTTTACACAGGACAGATACGCAGTATTTT
CASSLHRTDTQYF
>NA|TRBD2|TRBV19|TRBJ2-6
TGTGCCAGTAGTACGCTAGCGGGAGGCCGGGCTGGGGCCAACGTCCTGACTTTC
CASSTLAGGRAGANVLTF
>NA|NA|TRBV4-3|TRBJ1-2
TGCGCCAGCAGCCAAGATAACGCGGGCAGCCCCTATGGCTACACCTTC
CASSQDNAGSPYGYTF
>few|NA|TRBV5-1|TRBJ2-7
TGCGCCAGCAGCTTGACGGGGGATTATTTAGGCGAGCAGTACTTC
CASSLTGDYLGEQYF
>NA|NA|TRBV7-2|TRBJ2-3
TGTGCCAGCAGCTCAACGAGAAATACAGATACGCAGTATTTT
CASSSTRNTDTQYF
>NA|NA|TRBV7-2|TRBJ1-2
TGTGCCAGCAGCTTAGAACTCCACTTGGGCTACACCTTC
CASSLELHLGYTF
>NA|TRBD2|TRBV19|TRBJ2-3
TGTGCCAGTAGTATCGGGGGGACAGATACGCAGTATTTT
CASSIGGTDTQYF
>few|TRBD2|TRBV13|TRBJ2-7
TGTGCCAGCAGCTCCACCCTCGCGGGAGGGTCCTACGAGCAGTACTTC
CASSSTLAGGSYEQYF
>once|TRBD2|TRBV4-3|TRBJ2-7
TGCGCCAGCAGCCCTTCTAGCGGGGCAAGCTACGAGCAGTACTTC
CASSPSSGASYEQYF
>NA|NA|TRBV11-3|TRBJ1-1
TGTGCCAGCAGCTTAGATACAAGTACTGAAGCTTTCTTT
CASSLDTSTEAFF
>few|TRBD1|TRBV5-4|TRBJ1-1
TGTGCCAGCAGCATACAGGGGATGAACACTGAAGCTTTCTTT
CASSIQGMNTEAFF
>NA|TRBD2|TRBV2|TRBJ2-1
TGTGCCAGCCGGAGTAGCGGGAATGAGCAGTTCTTC
CASRSSGNEQFF
>once|NA|TRBV5-8|TRBJ1-3
TGTGCCAGCAGCTTGGTGGTATCGGTAGTCTCTGGAAACACCATATATTTT
CASSLVVSVVSGNTIYF
>NA|NA|TRBV30|TRBJ2-3
TGTGCCTGGGGTTGGACAACCCCCACAGATACGCAGTATTTT
CAWGWTTPTDTQYF